This TCR beta chain was obtained from a study of PD-1 blockade in classical Hodgkin lymphoma. On the study more broadly: Administration of nivolumab to patients was at 3 mg/kg intravenously every 2 weeks. General study points: Complete responders possessed baseline diversity comparable to newly diagnosed patients. When set against healthy donors, newly diagnosed patients were reported to show lower baseline TCR diversity.

After removal of 8 bases from V and 4 bases from J, the junction contained 6 bases not matched to a gene. The CDR3 is 13 residues long. Germline V lookup: CDR1 MNHEY, CDR2 SVGAGI. Some clones are missing from TCRdb's copy, which holds only in-frame ones; the method was immunoSEQ multiplex PCR. The table includes under 60,000 clones, approximately 70% detected once. In the case of this clone: Antigen: not known.

All the patients suffered relapse after autologous stem cell transplantation, and brentuximab vedotin exposure differed. The patients, who had relapsed/refractory classical Hodgkin lymphoma, achieved best responses of complete response, partial response or progressive disease. Sequencing used peripheral blood mononuclear cells (PBMCs), obtained at baseline. This clonotype was obtained from a human donor with classical Hodgkin lymphoma. The chain is built from TRBV6-5 and TRBJ1-1, with 8 bases lining up with TRBD1. The CDR3 bases are TGTGCCAGCTCCCAAGGACAGGGCACTGAAGCTTTCTTT. It specifies CASSQGQGTEAFF.